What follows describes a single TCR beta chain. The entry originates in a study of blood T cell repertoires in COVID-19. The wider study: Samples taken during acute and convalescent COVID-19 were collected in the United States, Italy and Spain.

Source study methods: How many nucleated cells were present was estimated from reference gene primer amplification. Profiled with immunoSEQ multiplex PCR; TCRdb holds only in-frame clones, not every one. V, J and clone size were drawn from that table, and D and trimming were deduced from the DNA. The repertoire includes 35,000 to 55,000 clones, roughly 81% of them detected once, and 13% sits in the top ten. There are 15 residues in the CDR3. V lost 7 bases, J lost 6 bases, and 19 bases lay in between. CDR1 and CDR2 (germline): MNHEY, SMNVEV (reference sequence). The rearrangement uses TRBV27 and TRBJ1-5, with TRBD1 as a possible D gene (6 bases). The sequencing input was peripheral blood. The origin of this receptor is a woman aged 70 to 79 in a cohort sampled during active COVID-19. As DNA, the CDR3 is TGTGCCAGCAAGATTACGACAGGCATGGGTCAGCCCCAGCATTTT. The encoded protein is CASKITTGMGQPQHF.